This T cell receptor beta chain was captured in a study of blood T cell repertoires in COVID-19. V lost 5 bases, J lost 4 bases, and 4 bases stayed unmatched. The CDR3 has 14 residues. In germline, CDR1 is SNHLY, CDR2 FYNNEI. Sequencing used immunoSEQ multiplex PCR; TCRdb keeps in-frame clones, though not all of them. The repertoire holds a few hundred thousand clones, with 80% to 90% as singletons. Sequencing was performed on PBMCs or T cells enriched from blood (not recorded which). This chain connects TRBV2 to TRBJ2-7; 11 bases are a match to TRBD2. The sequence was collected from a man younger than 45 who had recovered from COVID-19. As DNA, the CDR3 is TGTGCCAGCAGTCGACTAGCGGGAACTTACGAGCAGTACTTC. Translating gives CASSRLAGTYEQYF.